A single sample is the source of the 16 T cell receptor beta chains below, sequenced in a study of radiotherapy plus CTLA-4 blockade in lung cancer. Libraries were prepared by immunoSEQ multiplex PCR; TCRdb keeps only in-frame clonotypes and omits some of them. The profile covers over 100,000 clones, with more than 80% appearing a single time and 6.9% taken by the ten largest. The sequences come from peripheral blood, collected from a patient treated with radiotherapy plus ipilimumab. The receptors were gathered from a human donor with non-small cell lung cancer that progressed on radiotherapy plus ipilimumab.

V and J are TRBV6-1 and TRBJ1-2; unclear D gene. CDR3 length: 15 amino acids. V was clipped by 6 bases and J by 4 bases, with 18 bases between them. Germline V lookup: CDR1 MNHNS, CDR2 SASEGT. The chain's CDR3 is CASSPLSGQTYGYTF. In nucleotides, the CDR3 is TGTGCCAGCAGCCCCTTAAGCGGGCAGACCTATGGCTACACCTTC.

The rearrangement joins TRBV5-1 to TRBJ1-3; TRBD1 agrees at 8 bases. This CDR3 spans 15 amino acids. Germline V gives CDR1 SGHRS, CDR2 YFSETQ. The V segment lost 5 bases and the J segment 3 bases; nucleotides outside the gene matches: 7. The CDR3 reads CASSPDRVGGNTIYF. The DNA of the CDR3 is TGCGCCAGCAGTCCGGACAGGGTGGGTGGAAACACCATATATTTT. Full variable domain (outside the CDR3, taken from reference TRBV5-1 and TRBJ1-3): KAGVTQTPRYLIKTRGQQVTLSCSPISGHRSVSWYQQTPGQGLQFLFEYFSETQRNKGNFPGRFSGRQFSNSRSEMNVSTLELGDSALYLCASSPDRVGGNTIYFGEGSWLTVV.

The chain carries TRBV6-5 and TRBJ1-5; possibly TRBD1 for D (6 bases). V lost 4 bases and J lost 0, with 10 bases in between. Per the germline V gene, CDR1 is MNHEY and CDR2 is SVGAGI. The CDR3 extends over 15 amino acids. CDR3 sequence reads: CASSSRGYSNQPQHF. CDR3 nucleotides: TGTGCCAGCAGTTCCAGGGGATATAGCAATCAGCCCCAGCATTTT.

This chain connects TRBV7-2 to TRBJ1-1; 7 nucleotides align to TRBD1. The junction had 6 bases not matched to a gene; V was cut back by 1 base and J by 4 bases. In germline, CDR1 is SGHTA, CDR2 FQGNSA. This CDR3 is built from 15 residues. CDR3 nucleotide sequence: TGTGCCAGCAGCTTAGAGAGGGGGCGGCCCACTGAAGCTTTCTTT. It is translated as CASSLERGRPTEAFF.

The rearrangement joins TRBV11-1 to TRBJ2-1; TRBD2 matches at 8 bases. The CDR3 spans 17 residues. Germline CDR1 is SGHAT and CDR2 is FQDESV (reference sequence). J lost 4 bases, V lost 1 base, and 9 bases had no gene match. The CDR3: CASSLEGTSGVYNEQFF. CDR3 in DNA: TGTGCCAGCAGCTTAGAGGGAACTAGCGGAGTATACAATGAGCAGTTCTTC.

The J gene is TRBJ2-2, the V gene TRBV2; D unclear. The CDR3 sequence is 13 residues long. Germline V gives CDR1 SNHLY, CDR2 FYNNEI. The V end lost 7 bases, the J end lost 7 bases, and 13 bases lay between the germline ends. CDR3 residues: CASNVLTIGELFF. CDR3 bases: TGTGCCAGCAACGTTTTGACAATCGGGGAGCTGTTTTTT.

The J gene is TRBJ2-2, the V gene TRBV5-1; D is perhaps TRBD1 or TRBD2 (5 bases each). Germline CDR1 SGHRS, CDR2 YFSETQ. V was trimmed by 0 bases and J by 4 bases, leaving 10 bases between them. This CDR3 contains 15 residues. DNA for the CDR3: TGCGCCAGCAGCTTGGGTGGGGGTTTCACCGGGGAGCTGTTTTTT. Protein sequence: CASSLGGGFTGELFF.

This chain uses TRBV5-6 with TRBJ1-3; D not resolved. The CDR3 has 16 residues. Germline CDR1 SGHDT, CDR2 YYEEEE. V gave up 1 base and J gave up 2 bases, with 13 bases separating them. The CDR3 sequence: CASSLRGIEAGNTIYF. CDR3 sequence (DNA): TGTGCCAGCAGCTTGCGAGGGATCGAAGCTGGAAACACCATATATTTT.

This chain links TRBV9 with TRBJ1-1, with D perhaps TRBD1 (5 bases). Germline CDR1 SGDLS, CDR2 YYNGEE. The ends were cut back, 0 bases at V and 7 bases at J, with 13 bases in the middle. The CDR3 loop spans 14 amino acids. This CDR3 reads CASSVVQGVGEAFF. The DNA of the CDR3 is TGTGCCAGCAGCGTAGTCCAGGGCGTGGGTGAAGCTTTCTTT.

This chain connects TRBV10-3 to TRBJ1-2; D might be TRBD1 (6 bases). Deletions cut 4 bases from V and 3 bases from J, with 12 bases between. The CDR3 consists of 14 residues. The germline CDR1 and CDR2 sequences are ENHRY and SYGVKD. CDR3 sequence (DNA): TGTGCCATCAGTGGCGGGGGCGCCGACTATGGCTACACCTTC. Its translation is CAISGGGADYGYTF.

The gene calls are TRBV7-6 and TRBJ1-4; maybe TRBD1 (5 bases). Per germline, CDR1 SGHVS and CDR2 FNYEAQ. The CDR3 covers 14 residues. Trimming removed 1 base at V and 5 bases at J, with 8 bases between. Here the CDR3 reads CASSLGQRNEKLFF. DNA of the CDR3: TGTGCCAGCAGCTTAGGACAGCGGAATGAAAAACTGTTTTTT.

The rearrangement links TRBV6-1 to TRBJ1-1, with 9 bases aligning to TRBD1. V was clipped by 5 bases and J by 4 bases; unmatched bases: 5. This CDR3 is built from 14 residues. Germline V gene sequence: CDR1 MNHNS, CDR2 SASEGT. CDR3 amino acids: CASSLDRGVTEAFF. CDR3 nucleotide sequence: TGTGCCAGCAGTCTCGACAGGGGGGTCACTGAAGCTTTCTTT.

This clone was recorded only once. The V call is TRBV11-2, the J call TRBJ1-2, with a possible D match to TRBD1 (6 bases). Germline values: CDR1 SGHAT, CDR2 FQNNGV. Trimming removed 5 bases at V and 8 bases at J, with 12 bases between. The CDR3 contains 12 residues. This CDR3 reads CASSHRQDGYTF. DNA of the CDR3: TGTGCCAGCAGCCATCGACAGGACGGCTACACCTTC.

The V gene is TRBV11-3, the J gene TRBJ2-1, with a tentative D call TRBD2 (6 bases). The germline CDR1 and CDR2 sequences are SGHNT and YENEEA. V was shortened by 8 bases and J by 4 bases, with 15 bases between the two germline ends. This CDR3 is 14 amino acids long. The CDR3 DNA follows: TGTGCCAGCGCGGGGACCCAGGCATACAATGAGCAGTTCTTC. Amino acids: CASAGTQAYNEQFF.

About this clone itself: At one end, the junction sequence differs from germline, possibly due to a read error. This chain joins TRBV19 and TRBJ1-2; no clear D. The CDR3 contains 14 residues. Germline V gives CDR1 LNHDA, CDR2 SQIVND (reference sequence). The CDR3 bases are TGTACCAGTAATCGCGGGTTCCGTACGTATGGCTACACCTTC. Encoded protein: CTSNRGFRTYGYTF.

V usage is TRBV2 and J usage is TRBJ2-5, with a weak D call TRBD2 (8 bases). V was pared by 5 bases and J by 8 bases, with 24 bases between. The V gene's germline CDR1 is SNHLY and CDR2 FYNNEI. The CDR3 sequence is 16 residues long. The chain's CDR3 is CASSPFKGASGGTQYF. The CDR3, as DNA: TGTGCCAGCAGTCCTTTCAAGGGGGCGAGCGGGGGCACCCAGTACTTC.